These T cell receptor beta chains were read from a single sample in a study of CD8+CD57+ T cells in acquired aplastic anemia. TCRdb reanalysed the reads using MiXCR and keeps one entry per CDR3 protein. The table records 300,000 or so distinct CDR3 sequences, under 60% of them present only once. The sequenced sample was sorted CD4+, CD8+, or CD8+CD57+ T cells (not recorded which) from PBMCs. The receptors derive from a human donor with aplastic anemia. CDR3s leave out the opening cysteine and the closing phenylalanine or tryptophan. Clone sizes are given selectively: once, few, many, or a class where the clone is expanded.

clone_size: .; v_call: TRBV19; j_call: TRBJ2-5; cdr3_aa: ASSRLAQETQY
clone_size: .; v_call: TRBV14; j_call: TRBJ2-2; cdr3_aa: ASSQDRGLAENTGELF
clone_size: .; v_call: TRBV24-1; j_call: TRBJ1-2; cdr3_aa: ATSDHGLVDGYT
clone_size: many; v_call: TRBV29-1; j_call: TRBJ2-6; cdr3_aa: SVQSSGANVLT
clone_size: .; v_call: TRBV2; j_call: TRBJ2-7; cdr3_aa: ASRDPGQLDLYEQY
clone_size: few; v_call: TRBV11-2; j_call: TRBJ2-7; cdr3_aa: ASSLVGEQY
clone_size: .; v_call: TRBV29-1; j_call: TRBJ1-1; cdr3_aa: SVEVGGTEAF
clone_size: .; v_call: TRBV9; j_call: TRBJ2-3; cdr3_aa: ASSEADDTQY
clone_size: .; v_call: TRBV2; j_call: TRBJ1-1; cdr3_aa: ASSVGEVSTEAF
clone_size: .; v_call: TRBV9; j_call: TRBJ1-2; cdr3_aa: ASRGVGYT
clone_size: .; v_call: TRBV5-1; j_call: TRBJ1-4; cdr3_aa: ASSLWGPGSGEKLF
clone_size: .; v_call: TRBV24-1; j_call: TRBJ1-2; cdr3_aa: ATSGFPNYGYT
clone_size: many; v_call: TRBV4-1; j_call: TRBJ2-1; cdr3_aa: ASSPRWYRLVTPRYNEQF
clone_size: .; v_call: TRBV5-1; j_call: TRBJ2-7; cdr3_aa: ASNPAVAGGDEQY
clone_size: many; v_call: TRBV19; j_call: TRBJ1-5; cdr3_aa: ASSIPGIYSNQPQH
clone_size: .; v_call: TRBV20-1; j_call: TRBJ2-7; cdr3_aa: SAPGQGSEQY
clone_size: many; v_call: TRBV18; j_call: TRBJ1-2; cdr3_aa: ASSPSTDYGYT
clone_size: many; v_call: TRBV25-1; j_call: TRBJ1-2; cdr3_aa: ASSPSTNYGYT
clone_size: few; v_call: TRBV6-4; j_call: TRBJ1-1; cdr3_aa: ASSESGERTEAF
clone_size: .; v_call: TRBV2; j_call: TRBJ1-5; cdr3_aa: ASSEGNNNQPQH
clone_size: .; v_call: TRBV7-3; j_call: TRBJ2-1; cdr3_aa: ASSPDPLSGGSYNEQF
clone_size: once; v_call: TRBV12-3/TRBV12-4; j_call: TRBJ2-7; cdr3_aa: ASSPTGTRNEQY
clone_size: .; v_call: TRBV24-1; j_call: TRBJ2-5; cdr3_aa: ATSDPFGGEVGETQY
clone_size: .; v_call: TRBV15; j_call: TRBJ2-7; cdr3_aa: ATSTMWDRGIYEQY
clone_size: .; v_call: TRBV11-3; j_call: TRBJ2-3; cdr3_aa: ASSPVLTPLTQY
clone_size: .; v_call: TRBV10-3; j_call: TRBJ1-4; cdr3_aa: AISDPLVGRDVEKLF
clone_size: .; v_call: TRBV20-1; j_call: TRBJ1-1; cdr3_aa: SVVMDRETEAF
clone_size: few; v_call: TRBV5-1; j_call: TRBJ2-5; cdr3_aa: ASSLVQQGGETQY
clone_size: .; v_call: TRBV13; j_call: TRBJ1-1; cdr3_aa: ASSFPPGAEAF
clone_size: .; v_call: TRBV19; j_call: .; cdr3_aa: ASSIVLNNEQF
clone_size: few; v_call: TRBV7-2; j_call: TRBJ1-2; cdr3_aa: ASSPRRSQDYGYT
clone_size: .; v_call: TRBV19; j_call: TRBJ1-4; cdr3_aa: ASSIGRRIKEKLF
clone_size: few; v_call: TRBV20-1; j_call: TRBJ2-7; cdr3_aa: SAPRGRLYEQY
clone_size: .; v_call: TRBV5-1; j_call: TRBJ1-6; cdr3_aa: ASSLRSTGGYNSPLH
clone_size: .; v_call: TRBV2; j_call: TRBJ1-5; cdr3_aa: ASRVGVSNQPQH
clone_size: .; v_call: TRBV20-1; j_call: TRBJ1-6; cdr3_aa: SAAGTAVYNSPLH
clone_size: many; v_call: TRBV12-3/TRBV12-4; j_call: TRBJ2-1; cdr3_aa: ASSLVGGASYNEQF
clone_size: .; v_call: TRBV12-3/TRBV12-4; j_call: TRBJ1-1; cdr3_aa: ASSFRESTEAL
clone_size: .; v_call: TRBV7-9; j_call: TRBJ1-2; cdr3_aa: ASSLLAGGYT
clone_size: few; v_call: TRBV20-1; j_call: TRBJ1-6; cdr3_aa: SAMGASHSPLH
clone_size: .; v_call: TRBV19; j_call: TRBJ1-4; cdr3_aa: ASSIGRTGMGEKLF
clone_size: .; v_call: TRBV4-1; j_call: TRBJ1-5; cdr3_aa: ASSQDPGQDYNQPQH
clone_size: .; v_call: TRBV20-1; j_call: TRBJ1-1; cdr3_aa: SARGRGSLSPEAF
clone_size: .; v_call: TRBV15; j_call: TRBJ2-7; cdr3_aa: ATSRRTRGITSYEQY
clone_size: many; v_call: TRBV19; j_call: TRBJ1-1; cdr3_aa: ASSSTTMNTEAF
clone_size: many; v_call: TRBV15; j_call: TRBJ2-3; cdr3_aa: ATSRGDGRADTQY
clone_size: .; v_call: TRBV4-1; j_call: TRBJ1-2; cdr3_aa: ASSQNRKET
clone_size: many; v_call: TRBV15; j_call: TRBJ2-2; cdr3_aa: ATSREQPNTGELF